The T cell receptor (beta chain) under discussion was sequenced for a study of control samples from healthy donors and cancer patients. The data were produced by immunoSEQ multiplex PCR, yet TCRdb's version contains in-frame clones alone and is incomplete. The data hold about 90,000 clones, with 93% observed a single time. Material for sequencing was blood. The sequence came from a woman under 40 in good health.

The CDR3 sequence: CASSYLTSGGLYNEQFF. The CDR3 nucleotides are TGTGCCAGCAGTTACTTGACTAGCGGGGGCCTATACAATGAGCAGTTCTTC. V and J are TRBV6-2 or TRBV6-3 and TRBJ2-1; 12 bases are shared with TRBD2. V dropped 1 base and J dropped 4; count of bases not matched to a gene: 5. The germline V gene has CDR1 MNHEY and CDR2 SVGEGT. The CDR3 is 17 amino acids.